The entry below gives a single T cell receptor (beta chain) sequence along with its context. The data were obtained in a study of technical replicates of blood from a few donors. Generated by immunoSEQ multiplex PCR, the TCRdb table keeps only in-frame clones and is missing some. The repertoire holds about 59,000 clones, with roughly 93% as singletons. The sequenced material came from PBMCs. The clonotype comes from a human donor in good health. Some clones in this sample may be carry-over from other donors' samples.

For the CDR3, the DNA is TGTGCCAGCAGCTTAAGGGACAGGGTATCCGAGCAGTACTTC. It translates to CASSLRDRVSEQYF. This sequence joins TRBV7-2 and TRBJ2-7, with 9 bases that match TRBD1. The CDR3 runs 14 residues. Germline loops: CDR1 SGHTA, CDR2 FQGNSA. Losses at the gene ends were 2 bases for V and 6 bases for J; bases not matched to a gene: 5.